The TCR beta chain described here comes from a study of cytomegalovirus exposure and HLA in healthy donors. The wider study: Out of 180 million or so T cells, an earlier analysis found over 90 million unique TCR beta sequences in total.

As for this clone: What it binds is unknown.

The germline V and J ends were trimmed by 2 bases and 10 bases, with 12 bases remaining between them. CDR1 and CDR2 from the germline V gene are MGHDK and SYGVNS. The CDR3 consists of 14 residues. Primers: 60 Vbeta forward and 13 Jbeta reverse. TCRdb's table, derived via immunoSEQ multiplex PCR, lists solely in-frame clones and lacks some. The data hold some 180,000 clones, with approximately 71% observed a single time. Study-level points and caveats: Later on, analysis showed that most CMV-associated TCR beta chains appeared to be HLA-restricted. What TCR beta sequences reportedly achieved was accurate prediction of HLA-A and HLA-B alleles in most subjects.

Sequenced: PBMCs. The rearrangement links TRBV25-1 to TRBJ1-6; TRBD1 is a possible D gene (5 bases). This TCR came from a woman aged 18-35 years in good health and CMV-seropositive. The CDR3 nucleotides are TGTGCCAGCAGTGAACGCAGGGTAGTCTCACCCCTCCACTTT. It yields the protein CASSERRVVSPLHF. Full variable domain (rest looked up from reference TRBV25-1 and TRBJ1-6): EADIYQTPRYLVIGTGKKITLECSQTMGHDKMYWYQQDPGMELHLIHYSYGVNSTEKGDLSSESTVSRIRTEHFPLTLESARPSHTSQYLCASSERRVVSPLHFGNGTRLTVT.